Following are 7 T cell receptor beta chains from one sample sequenced in a study. TCRdb analysed the 5' RACE reads with MiXCR anew, one entry per CDR3 protein. The repertoire holds 5,500 to 6,000 distinct CDR3 sequences, with roughly 29% as singletons. Source material: memory CD4+ T cells sorted from a lymph node. The subset was: memory CD4+ T cells, CD4+CD45RO+CD25-. The receptors here all came from a female donor with breast cancer.

This clonotype is medium-sized (0.01 to 0.1%) within its sample. The rearrangement uses TRBV6-1 and TRBJ2-7; weak D call: TRBD1 (5 bases). The CDR3 has 13 amino acids. Per germline, CDR1 MNHNS and CDR2 SASEGT. The V end was cut by 1 base, the J end by 7 bases, with 11 bases between. The CDR3 is CASSEVVQGEQYF. As DNA, the CDR3 is TGTGCCAGCAGTGAAGTCGTGCAGGGAGAGCAGTACTTC.

This clonotype is categorized as medium-sized (0.01 to 0.1%). J is TRBJ2-1 and V is TRBV20-1; TRBD2 matches at 7 bases. V lost 3 bases and J lost 0; bases outside the gene matches: 8. This CDR3 has 16 amino acids. The germline V gene has CDR1 DFQATT and CDR2 SNEGSKA (reference sequence). In DNA, the CDR3 is TGCAGTGCTAGTAGATTGGGCGGGAGCTCCTACAATGAGCAGTTCTTC. Its translation is CSASRLGGSSYNEQFF.

In this sample, this clonotype is medium-sized. The genes are TRBV6-1 and TRBJ1-1, with 9 bases matching TRBD1. This CDR3 contains 15 residues. CDR1 and CDR2 from the germline V gene are MNHNS and SASEGT. The ends lost 6 bases at V and 3 bases at J; junction bases unmatched: 8. DNA for the CDR3: TGTGCCAGCAGAGCATTTACAGGGGGCGACACTGAAGCTTTCTTT. Its protein product is CASRAFTGGDTEAFF.

This clonotype counts as medium-sized. The chain links TRBV7-9 to TRBJ2-1, with D uncertain. The germline V gene has CDR1 SEHNR and CDR2 FQNEAQ (reference sequence). This CDR3 is built from 13 residues. V lost 2 bases to trimming and J lost 9 bases, with 11 bases between them. CDR3 in DNA: TGTGCCAGCAGCTTATTGGATCAGTCTGAGCAGTTCTTC. Protein sequence: CASSLLDQSEQFF.

This chain links TRBV12-3 or TRBV12-4 with TRBJ2-1; tentatively, D is TRBD1 or TRBD2 (5 bases each). V was trimmed by 4 bases and J by 1 base, leaving 14 bases between them. The CDR3 has 16 amino acids. Written as DNA, the CDR3 is TGTGCCAGCAGTTCCCGGGACCAAGCTTCCTACAATGAGCAGTTCTTC. Protein sequence: CASSSRDQASYNEQFF.

On this clonotype itself: The junction differs from germline at one of its ends, possibly a read error. The chain uses TRBV12-3 or TRBV12-4 and TRBJ1-2; D gene unclear. The CDR3 extends over 15 amino acids. This chain's CDR3 is CVSSLYRTGENGYTF. The CDR3 DNA sequence: TGTGTCAGCAGTTTATACCGGACTGGGGAGAATGGCTACACCTTC.

This clonotype is medium-sized. This chain uses TRBV18 with TRBJ2-6, with TRBD1 identical over 9 bases. Losses at the gene ends were 5 bases for V and 0 bases for J; bases not matched to a gene: 5. The germline V gene encodes CDR1 KGHSH and CDR2 LQKENI. The length of the CDR3 is 17 residues. CDR3 region: CASSKTGGGSGANVLTF. Written as DNA, the CDR3 is TGTGCCAGCTCAAAGACAGGGGGTGGCTCTGGGGCCAACGTCCTGACTTTC.